Presented here are 25 T cell receptor beta chains from one specimen sequenced in a study of CD8 T cells in ankylosing spondylitis. TCRdb re-called the 5' RACE reads through MiXCR, storing one row per CDR3 protein. This sample has roughly 100,000 distinct CDR3 sequences; about 7.7% occur once, and the top ten carry around 10%. The specimen was blood, either unsorted or a sorted T cell fraction (not recorded which). Receptors were obtained from a male donor with ankylosing spondylitis or in good health (not recorded which).

The sample holds many counts of this clonotype. This chain connects TRBV5-1 to TRBJ2-1; perhaps D is TRBD1 or TRBD2 (5 bases each). Germline V gene data show CDR1 as SGHRS and CDR2 as YFSETQ. The CDR3 is made up of 17 amino acids. Trimming left V 4 bases short and J 8 bases short, with 25 bases between. CDR3 DNA: TGCGCCAGCAGCATCAGGGAGTATCCCCCCATTACCGATGAGCAGTTCTTC. It encodes CASSIREYPPITDEQFF.

This clonotype was recorded a few times. This rearrangement joins TRBV7-2 to TRBJ2-1; no clear D. The germline V gene has CDR1 SGHTA and CDR2 FQGNSA. The V and J ends lost 7 bases and 3 bases respectively, with 10 bases between them. The length of the CDR3 is 13 residues. The CDR3 loop reads CASTPILYNEQFF. The CDR3 DNA reads as TGTGCCAGCACGCCAATCCTCTACAATGAGCAGTTCTTC.

This clonotype was seen at least ten times. V is TRBV13 and J is TRBJ2-7; 8 nucleotides align to TRBD1. After removal of 1 base from V and 0 bases from J, the junction contained 5 bases not matched to a gene. The CDR3 is 16 residues long. CDR1 and CDR2 from the germline V gene are PRHDT and FYEKMQ (reference sequence). The CDR3 DNA follows: TGTGCCAGCAGCTTAGTGGGGACAGGAGACTCCTACGAGCAGTACTTC. Its protein product is CASSLVGTGDSYEQYF.

This clonotype was picked up one time. A much larger clone lies one base from this, so it may be a read error. V usage is TRBV6-1 and J usage is TRBJ2-3; 9 bases align to TRBD1. With 6 bases clipped from V and 7 bases from J, the junction kept 17 bases outside the gene matches. Germline CDR1 is MNHNS and CDR2 is SASEGT. The CDR3 has 17 residues. The CDR3: CASSPAPGTGWKNTQYF. CDR3 coding DNA: TGTGCCAGCAGCCCCGCACCCGGGACAGGGTGGAAAAATACGCAGTATTTT.

There are many counts of this clonotype. CDR3 residues: CASSQDPRAYSGNTIYF. In DNA form, the CDR3 reads TGCGCCAGCAGCCAAGATCCCAGGGCTTACTCTGGAAACACCATATATTTT. The chain couples TRBV4-3 to TRBJ1-3; a weak D match, TRBD1 (5 bases). Germline lookup yields CDR1 LGHNA and CDR2 YSLEER. The ends were cut back, 0 bases at V and 0 bases at J, with 12 bases in the middle. The CDR3 contains 17 residues.

This clonotype was detected ten times or more. This sequence joins TRBV29-1 and TRBJ1-2; a weak D match, TRBD1 (5 bases). The CDR3 sequence is 11 residues long. The germline gives CDR1 SQVTM, CDR2 ANQGSEA. The V gene lost 7 bases and the J gene lost 4 bases, with 10 bases spanning the gap. Here the CDR3 reads CSAGHRYGYTF. The CDR3 region has the DNA TGCAGCGCAGGACACCGCTATGGCTACACCTTC.

The chain employs TRBV18 and TRBJ2-7, with 12 nucleotides matching TRBD1. The CDR3 consists of 17 residues. Trimming at V came to 3 bases and at J to 2 bases, leaving 8 bases not matched to a gene. CDR1 is KGHSH, CDR2 LQKENI, per germline. The DNA for the CDR3 is TGTGCCAGCTCACCCGGGACAGGGGGCGGTAGGCCCTACGAGCAGTACTTC. It translates to CASSPGTGGGRPYEQYF.

In its sample, this clonotype was seen many times. The chain carries TRBV29-1 and TRBJ1-3; no firm D call. The CDR3 extends over 11 amino acids. Germline loops: CDR1 SQVTM, CDR2 ANQGSEA. Deletions cut 7 bases from V and 0 bases from J, with 4 bases between. The CDR3, as DNA: TGCAGCGGCGTCTCTGGAAACACCATATATTTT. Protein: CSGVSGNTIYF.

This clonotype was detected many times. The chain couples TRBV6-1 to TRBJ2-5, with D perhaps TRBD2 (6 bases). The CDR3 contains 16 residues. V lost 7 bases to trimming and J lost 1 base, with 19 bases between them. CDR1 is MNHNS and CDR2 is SASEGT in the germline V gene. CDR3 residues: CASNSGRGGFQETQYF. The DNA for the CDR3 is TGTGCCAGCAACTCGGGGCGGGGCGGATTCCAAGAGACCCAGTACTTC.

The sample holds many counts of this clonotype. Germline is not matched at one junction end, which may reflect a read error. CDR3 sequence (DNA): TGTGCTAGCAGCCTCTACGGATTAGCGAAAGAACCCCAGTACTTC. This sequence encodes CASSLYGLAKEPQYF. The chain couples TRBV7-7 to TRBJ2-5, with TRBD2 as a possible D gene (5 bases). The CDR3 contains 15 residues. Germline assignment: CDR1 SSHAT and CDR2 FNYEAQ (reference sequence).

The chain combines TRBV7-2 with TRBJ2-5; D remains unclear. The CDR3 spans 13 residues. The germline V gene has CDR1 SGHTA and CDR2 FQGNSA. The germline V and J ends were trimmed by 2 bases and 5 bases, with 9 bases remaining between them. The CDR3 nucleotides are TGTGCCAGCAGCTTAATTCGTATGGAGACCCAGTACTTC. Translation gives CASSLIRMETQYF.

This chain joins TRBV29-1 and TRBJ2-7, with TRBD1 identical over 7 bases. CDR1 is SQVTM, CDR2 ANQGSEA, per germline. CDR3 length equals 13 residues. With V trimmed by 8 bases and J by 3 bases, 10 bases remained unmatched. CDR3 sequence reads: CSPGQVPVYEQYF. In DNA form, the CDR3 reads TGCAGCCCAGGACAGGTACCCGTCTACGAGCAGTACTTC.

This clonotype was counted at least ten times. This sequence joins TRBV7-2 and TRBJ1-1; D gene unclear. CDR1 SGHTA and CDR2 FQGNSA come from the germline V gene. This CDR3 has 16 amino acids. Trimming removed 5 bases from V and 4 bases from J, with 20 bases in between. CDR3 coding DNA: TGTGCCAGCAGCCAATCTCAACCGAGGACGGGCACTGAAGCTTTCTTT. Translating it yields CASSQSQPRTGTEAFF.

Only a few counts were recorded for this clonotype. The chain uses TRBV21-1 and TRBJ2-1; no DNA check was done on the table's D call, TRBD1. TRBV21-1 is termed a pseudogene. The CDR3 runs 16 residues. In DNA, the CDR3 is TGTGCCAGCAGCAAAGCACCAGGGGCCGGGTACAATGGGCAGTTCTTC. This encodes CASSKAPGAGYNGQFF.

This clonotype has at least ten counts. The chain links TRBV6-1 to TRBJ1-5, with no clear D. From germline, CDR1 is MNHNS and CDR2 SASEGT. The CDR3 consists of 14 residues. Trimming cost V 5 bases and J 2 bases, with 10 bases left between them. CDR3 in DNA: TGTGCCAGCAGTCCGCCGACACGCAATCAGCCCCAGCATTTT. It translates to CASSPPTRNQPQHF.

This clonotype was observed many times. The chain carries TRBV5-8 and TRBJ1-1; D gene ambiguous. The CDR3 is 15 amino acids. Trimming stripped 3 bases from V and 1 base from J, with 13 bases between. Germline V gene data show CDR1 as SGHTS and CDR2 as YDEGEE. In DNA, the CDR3 is TGTGCCAGCAGCTCTTTGGCTCGGGGGAACACTGAAGCTTTCTTT. Translated: CASSSLARGNTEAFF.

This clonotype has only a few counts. The chain couples TRBV4-2 to TRBJ1-6; TRBD1 matches at 9 bases. Germline values: CDR1 LGHNA, CDR2 YNFKEQ. Germline trimming cut 0 bases from V and 5 bases from J; bases unmatched to any gene: 5. The CDR3 is 17 amino acids. The CDR3 region has the DNA TGTGCCAGCAGCCAAGAAGCCGGGACAGGGCATAATTCACCCCTCCACTTT. The encoded protein is CASSQEAGTGHNSPLHF.

This clonotype was seen at least ten times. The J gene is TRBJ1-3, the V gene TRBV20-1, with TRBD1 as a possible D gene (6 bases). Germline V gene data show CDR1 as DFQATT and CDR2 as SNEGSKA (reference sequence). The V end was cut by 0 bases, the J end by 6 bases, with 9 bases between. The CDR3 is made up of 13 amino acids. CDR3 DNA: TGCAGTGCTAGAGAGACAGGAATAAACACCATATATTTT. Its translation is CSARETGINTIYF.

The table lists this clonotype with many counts. The genes are TRBV11-2 and TRBJ1-6; D remains unclear. V was cut by 0 bases and J by 10 bases, with 10 bases left in between. CDR3 size: 14 residues. From germline, CDR1 is SGHAT and CDR2 FQNNGV. CDR3 amino acids: CASSLEGGSSPLHF. The CDR3 nucleotides are TGTGCCAGCAGCTTAGAGGGCGGGTCCTCACCCCTCCACTTT.

This clonotype was found many times. The chain is built from TRBV9 and TRBJ1-1; 7 bases match TRBD1. V was clipped by 3 bases and J by 3 bases; unmatched bases: 2. Germline V CDR1 and CDR2: SGDLS, YYNGEE. The CDR3 consists of 13 residues. This chain's CDR3 is CASSEDRYTEAFF. The CDR3 region has the DNA TGTGCCAGCAGCGAGGACAGGTACACTGAAGCTTTCTTT.

This clonotype was observed many times. The chain recombines TRBV12-3 or TRBV12-4 with TRBJ2-7, with 7 bases identical to TRBD2. This CDR3 is 13 amino acids long. The V gene end was trimmed by 7 bases and the J gene end by 4 bases; junction bases not matched to a gene: 7. The DNA of the CDR3 is TGTGCCAGCAAGGAGGGAGGGCCGTACGAGCAGTACTTC. Its translation: CASKEGGPYEQYF.

CDR3 residues: CASSQNVRGGYTF. The CDR3 DNA sequence: TGTGCCAGCAGCCAGAATGTACGGGGTGGCTACACCTTC. The chain has TRBV4-2 and TRBJ1-2; D remains ambiguous. The CDR3 spans 13 residues. CDR1 and CDR2 from the germline V gene are LGHNA and YNFKEQ. The ends were cut back, 3 bases at V and 7 bases at J, with 12 bases in the middle.

This clonotype showed up many times. In DNA form, the CDR3 reads TGTGCCAGCAGCTCACCCAGGGCAGATACGCAGTATTTT. It translates to CASSSPRADTQYF. The rearrangement uses TRBV11-2 and TRBJ2-3; a weak D match, TRBD1 (5 bases). This CDR3 has 13 amino acids. Germline V gene data show CDR1 as SGHAT and CDR2 as FQNNGV. Trimming removed 4 bases at V and 4 bases at J, with 9 bases between.

This clonotype was observed a few times. The chain recombines TRBV20-1 with TRBJ1-3, with 7 bases aligning to TRBD1. V shed 6 bases and J 7 bases; nucleotides not matched to a gene: 3. Germline loops: CDR1 DFQATT, CDR2 SNEGSKA (reference sequence). CDR3 length: 11 residues. This CDR3 reads CSAQQGNTIYF. CDR3 coding DNA: TGCAGTGCACAACAGGGGAACACCATATATTTT.

In this sample, this clonotype turned up many times. V gene TRBV12-3 or TRBV12-4 combines with J gene TRBJ1-2; no reliable D call. V lost 4 bases and J 5 bases, leaving 5 bases between the germline ends. The length of the CDR3 is 11 residues. The CDR3 DNA is TGTGCCAGCAGTTGGGGATATGGCTACACCTTC. Its translation is CASSWGYGYTF.